This T cell receptor beta chain comes out of a study of T cells after yellow fever vaccination. Study results and caveats: Abundant clonotypes from the bulk population could have been carried over as contaminants into FACS-sorted repertoires.

This clonotype was seen a few times. Its antigen is undetermined. J gave up 0 bases and V 2 bases, and 9 bases lay outside the gene matches. The germline V gene encodes CDR1 DFQATT and CDR2 SNEGSKA (reference sequence). The CDR3 is made up of 16 amino acids. Template switching with 5'RACE generated the TCR cDNA and added a universal primer site and UMIs. TCRdb recomputed calls from the 5' RACE reads with MiXCR, one row per CDR3 protein. The data show a few hundred thousand distinct CDR3 sequences, almost 4% seen once. The TCR originated in a man aged 18-30 years who received the YFV17D yellow fever vaccine. Sample: PBMCs, taken 5 days after the yellow fever booster vaccination. V is TRBV20-1 and J is TRBJ1-1; 7 bases agree with TRBD1. The CDR3 protein is CSARRTGGSMNTEAFF. DNA for the CDR3: TGCAGTGCTAGACGGACAGGCGGAAGCATGAACACTGAAGCTTTCTTT.